This T cell receptor (beta chain) was sequenced in a study of graft-versus-host responses after intestinal transplantation. About the research overall: Recipients across the board were started on anti-thymocyte globulin induction, then kept on tacrolimus and steroids for around three years. Study-wide results and caveats: Association was observed between peak circulating GvH clone levels and early post-transplant HvG declines. Marrow from the recipient contained GvH clones, some of which had appeared first in ileum or blood.

Generated by immunoSEQ multiplex PCR, the TCRdb table keeps only in-frame clones and is missing some. The table lists about 130,000 clones, 90% to 95% of them singletons. Remarks on this clone: Antigen unknown.

Germline V gene sequence: CDR1 SGHRS, CDR2 YFSETQ. The CDR3 is 17 amino acids. V was pared by 3 bases and J by 6 bases, with 21 bases between. This specimen was unstimulated CD4+ T cells sorted from spleen or lymph node cells, taken before intestinal transplant. This receptor was taken from a human donor who received an intestinal transplant. V and J are TRBV5-1 and TRBJ2-2, with D perhaps assigned TRBD1 or TRBD2 (6 bases each). The CDR3: CASSWRGVSQGAGELFF. The DNA of the CDR3 is TGCGCCAGCAGCTGGAGGGGGGTAAGCCAAGGAGCCGGGGAGCTGTTTTTT.